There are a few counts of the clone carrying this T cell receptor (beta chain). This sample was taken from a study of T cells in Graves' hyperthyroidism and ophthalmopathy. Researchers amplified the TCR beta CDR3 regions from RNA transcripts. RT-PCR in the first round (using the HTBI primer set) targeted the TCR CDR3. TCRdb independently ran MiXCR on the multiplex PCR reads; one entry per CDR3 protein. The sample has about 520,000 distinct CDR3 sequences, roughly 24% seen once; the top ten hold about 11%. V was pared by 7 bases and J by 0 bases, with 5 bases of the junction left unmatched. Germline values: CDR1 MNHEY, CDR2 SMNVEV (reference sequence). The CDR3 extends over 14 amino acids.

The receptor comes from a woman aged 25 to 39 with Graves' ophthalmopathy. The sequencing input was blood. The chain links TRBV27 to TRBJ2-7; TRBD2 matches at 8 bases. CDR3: CASKLSGISYEQYF. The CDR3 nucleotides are TGTGCCAGCAAACTTAGCGGGATCTCCTACGAGCAGTACTTC.